This is a list of T cell receptor beta chains from one sample in a study of PD-1 blockade in mismatch repair-deficient tumors. Assay used: immunoSEQ multiplex PCR; TCRdb lists only in-frame clones, some missing. The sample records about 34,000 clones, roughly 80% being singletons. This specimen was PBMCs, taken less than 7 weeks after starting pembrolizumab. These receptors all stem from an adult with mismatch repair-deficient cancer. Both conserved end residues are part of each CDR3. D genes are given only for firm matches. Only some rows state a clone size, as once, few, many or a class for expanded clones.

cdr3_aa cdr3_nt v_call clone_size j_call d_call
CASWGDLPGNTIYF TGTGCCAGCTGGGGGGACTTGCCTGGAAACACCATATATTTT TRBV6-1 NA TRBJ1-3 NA
CASSQDEARTQYF TGTGCCAGCAGCCAAGACGAGGCCCGGACGCAGTATTTT TRBV7-3 NA TRBJ2-3 NA
CASSYYAGVAYEQYF TGTGCCAGCAGTTACTATGCGGGAGTCGCCTACGAGCAGTACTTC TRBV6-5 few TRBJ2-7 TRBD2
CASSYLAGVNTGELFF TGTGCCAGCAGTTACTTAGCGGGAGTGAACACCGGGGAGCTGTTTTTT TRBV6-5 NA TRBJ2-2 TRBD2
CASSEESFSYEQYF TGTGCCAGCAGCGAGGAGTCCTTCTCCTACGAGCAGTACTTC TRBV7-2 few TRBJ2-7 NA
CASSQGLAGLETQYF TGTGCCAGCAGCCAGGGACTAGCGGGATTAGAGACCCAGTACTTC TRBV5-4 NA TRBJ2-5 TRBD2
CASSPLLFGGNTEAFF TGTGCCAGCAGCCCCTTATTATTCGGGGGGAACACTGAAGCTTTCTTT TRBV7-9 NA TRBJ1-1 NA
CASSLDTKQLPGTGYTEAFF TGTGCCAGCAGCTTAGATACAAAGCAGCTACCCGGGACAGGGTACACTGAAGCTTTCTTT TRBV7-8 NA TRBJ1-1 TRBD1
CASSPLAGLNYEQYF TGCGCCAGCAGCCCTCTAGCGGGCCTGAACTACGAGCAGTACTTC TRBV5-1 few TRBJ2-7 TRBD2
CASSFLRGQGTDTQYF TGCGCCAGCAGCTTTCTCAGGGGGCAAGGCACAGATACGCAGTATTTT TRBV5-1 NA TRBJ2-3 TRBD1
CASSHPTSGVETQYF TGTGCCAGCAGCCATCCTACTAGCGGTGTAGAGACCCAGTACTTC TRBV28 NA TRBJ2-5 TRBD2
CASSFEGFRSTDTQYF TGTGCCAGCAGTTTTGAGGGTTTTAGAAGCACAGATACGCAGTATTTT TRBV28 NA TRBJ2-3 NA
CASSGEIRGNTEAFF TGTGCCAGCAGCGGGGAGATACGGGGAAACACTGAAGCTTTCTTT TRBV9 NA TRBJ1-1 NA
CASSLGGGLGNYGYTF TGTGCCAGCAGCTTAGGGGGGGGTTTGGGGAACTATGGCTACACCTTC TRBV7-2 NA TRBJ1-2 NA
CASSLLDTNYGYTF TGTGCCAGCAGTTTATTGGACACGAACTATGGCTACACCTTC TRBV27 NA TRBJ1-2 NA
CASSPTVNTEAFF TGTGCCAGCTCACCAACAGTGAACACTGAAGCTTTCTTT TRBV18 NA TRBJ1-1 NA
CASSGGRQETQYF TGTGCCAGCAGTGGGGGGCGACAAGAGACCCAGTACTTC TRBV2 NA TRBJ2-5 NA
CASSRGQNNEKLFF TGTGCCAGCAGCAGGGGACAGAATAATGAAAAACTGTTTTTT TRBV7-9 NA TRBJ1-4 TRBD1
CAHRGSGTTDTQYF TGTGCCCACCGGGGGAGCGGGACCACAGATACGCAGTATTTT TRBV28 NA TRBJ2-3 TRBD2
CASSLDRGETQYF TGCGCCAGCAGCTTGGACAGGGGTGAGACCCAGTACTTC TRBV5-1 NA TRBJ2-5 TRBD1
CASSLGDIYYGYTF TGTGCCAGCAGCTTGGGGGACATATACTATGGCTACACCTTC TRBV5-4 NA TRBJ1-2 NA
CASSFIGRIGQGYSNQPQHF TGTGCCAGCAGTTTTATAGGGAGGATAGGACAGGGCTATAGCAATCAGCCCCAGCATTTT TRBV28 NA TRBJ1-5 TRBD1
CASSETGFSGNTIYF TGCGCCAGCAGCGAGACAGGTTTCTCTGGAAACACCATATATTTT TRBV5-1 NA TRBJ1-3 NA
CASSLASWYEQYF TGTGCCAGCAGTTTAGCTAGTTGGTACGAGCAGTACTTC TRBV28 few TRBJ2-7 NA